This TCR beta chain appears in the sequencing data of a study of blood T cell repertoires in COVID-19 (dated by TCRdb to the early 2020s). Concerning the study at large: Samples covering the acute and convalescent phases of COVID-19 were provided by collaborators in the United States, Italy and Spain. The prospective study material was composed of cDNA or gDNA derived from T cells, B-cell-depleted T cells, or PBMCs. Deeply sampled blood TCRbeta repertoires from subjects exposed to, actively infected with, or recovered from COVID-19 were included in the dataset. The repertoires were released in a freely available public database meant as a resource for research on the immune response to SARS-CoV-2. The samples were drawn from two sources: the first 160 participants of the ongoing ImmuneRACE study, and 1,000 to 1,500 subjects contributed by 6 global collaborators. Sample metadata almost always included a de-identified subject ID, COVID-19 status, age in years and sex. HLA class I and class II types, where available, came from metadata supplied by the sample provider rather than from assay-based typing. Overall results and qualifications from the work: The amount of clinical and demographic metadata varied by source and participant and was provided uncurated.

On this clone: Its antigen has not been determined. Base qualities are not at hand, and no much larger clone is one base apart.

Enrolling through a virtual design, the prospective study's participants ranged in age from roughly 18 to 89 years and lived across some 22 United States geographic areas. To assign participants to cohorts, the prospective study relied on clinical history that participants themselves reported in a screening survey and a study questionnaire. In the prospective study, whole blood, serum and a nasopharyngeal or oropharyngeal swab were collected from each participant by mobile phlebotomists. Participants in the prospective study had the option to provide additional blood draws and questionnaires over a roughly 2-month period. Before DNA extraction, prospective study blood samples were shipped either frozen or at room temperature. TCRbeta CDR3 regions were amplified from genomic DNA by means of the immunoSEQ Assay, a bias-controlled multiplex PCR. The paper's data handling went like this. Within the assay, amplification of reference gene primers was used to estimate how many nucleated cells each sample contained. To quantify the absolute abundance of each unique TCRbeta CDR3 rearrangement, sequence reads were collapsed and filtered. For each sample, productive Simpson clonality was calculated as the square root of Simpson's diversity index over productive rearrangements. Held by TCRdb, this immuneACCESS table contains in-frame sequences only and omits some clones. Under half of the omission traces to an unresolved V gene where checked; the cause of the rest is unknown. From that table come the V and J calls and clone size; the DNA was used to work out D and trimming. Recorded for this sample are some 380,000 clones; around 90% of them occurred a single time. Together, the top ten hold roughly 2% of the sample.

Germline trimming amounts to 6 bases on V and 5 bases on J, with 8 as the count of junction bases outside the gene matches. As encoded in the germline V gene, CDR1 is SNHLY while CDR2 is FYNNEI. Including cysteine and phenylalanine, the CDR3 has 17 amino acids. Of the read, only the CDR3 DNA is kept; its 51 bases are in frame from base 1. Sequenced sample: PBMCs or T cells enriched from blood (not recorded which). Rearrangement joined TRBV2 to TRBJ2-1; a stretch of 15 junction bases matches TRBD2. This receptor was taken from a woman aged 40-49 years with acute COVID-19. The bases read TGTGCCAGCAGAGCTCCGGGACTAGCGGGGGGAAACAATGAGCAGTTCTTC. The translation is CASRAPGLAGGNNEQFF.